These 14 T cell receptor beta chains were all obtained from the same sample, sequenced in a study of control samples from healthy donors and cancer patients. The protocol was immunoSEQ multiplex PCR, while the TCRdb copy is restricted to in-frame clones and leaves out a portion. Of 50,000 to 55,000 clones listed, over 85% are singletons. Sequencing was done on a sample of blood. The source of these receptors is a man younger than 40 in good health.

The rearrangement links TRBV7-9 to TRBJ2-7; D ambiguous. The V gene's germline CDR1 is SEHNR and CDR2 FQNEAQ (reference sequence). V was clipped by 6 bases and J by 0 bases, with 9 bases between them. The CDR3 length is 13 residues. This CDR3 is CASRRSSSYEQYF. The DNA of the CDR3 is TGTGCCAGCAGGCGTAGTAGCTCCTACGAGCAGTACTTC. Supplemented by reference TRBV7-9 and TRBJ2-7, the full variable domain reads DTGVSQNPRHKITKRGQNVTFRCDPISEHNRLYWYRQTLGQGPEFLTYFQNEAQLEKSRLLSDRFSAERPKGSFSTLEIQRTEQGDSAMYLCASRRSSSYEQYFGPGTRLTVT.

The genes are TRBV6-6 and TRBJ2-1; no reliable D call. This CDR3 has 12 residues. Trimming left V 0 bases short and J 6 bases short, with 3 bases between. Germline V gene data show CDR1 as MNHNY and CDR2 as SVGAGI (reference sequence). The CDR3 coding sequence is TGTGCCAGCAGTTACTCGACCAATGAGCAGTTCTTC. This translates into CASSYSTNEQFF.

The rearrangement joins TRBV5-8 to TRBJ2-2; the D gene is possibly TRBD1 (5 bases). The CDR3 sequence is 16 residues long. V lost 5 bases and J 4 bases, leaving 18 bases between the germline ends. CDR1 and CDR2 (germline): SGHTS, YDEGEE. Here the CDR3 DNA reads TGTGCCAGCAGGTCCCGGAAGGGGCGATCCACCGGGGAGCTGTTTTTT. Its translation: CASRSRKGRSTGELFF.

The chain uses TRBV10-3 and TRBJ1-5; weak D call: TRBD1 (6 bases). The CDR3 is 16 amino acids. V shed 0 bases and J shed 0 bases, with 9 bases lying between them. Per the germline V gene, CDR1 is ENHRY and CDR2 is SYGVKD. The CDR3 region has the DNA TGTGCCATCAGTGAGTCGGACAGTTATAGCAATCAGCCCCAGCATTTT. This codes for CAISESDSYSNQPQHF.

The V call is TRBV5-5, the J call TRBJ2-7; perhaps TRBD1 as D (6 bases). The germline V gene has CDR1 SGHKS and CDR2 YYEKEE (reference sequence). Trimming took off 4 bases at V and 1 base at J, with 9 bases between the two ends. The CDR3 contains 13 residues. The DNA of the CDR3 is TGTGCCAGCAGCGGACAGACATCCTACGAGCAGTACTTC. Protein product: CASSGQTSYEQYF.

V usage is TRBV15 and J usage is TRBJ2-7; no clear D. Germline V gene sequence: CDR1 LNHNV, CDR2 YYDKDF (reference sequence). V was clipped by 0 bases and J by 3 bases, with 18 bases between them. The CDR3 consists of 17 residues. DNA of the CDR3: TGTGCCACCAGCAGAGAAAAAGGCTCGGCGGAATACTACGAGCAGTACTTC. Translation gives CATSREKGSAEYYEQYF.

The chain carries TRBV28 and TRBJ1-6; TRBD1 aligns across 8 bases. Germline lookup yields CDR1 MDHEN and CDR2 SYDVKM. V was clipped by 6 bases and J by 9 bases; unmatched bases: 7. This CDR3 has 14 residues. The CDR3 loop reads CASRPDRVSSPLHF. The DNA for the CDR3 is TGTGCCAGCAGACCGGACAGGGTGTCTTCACCCCTCCACTTT.

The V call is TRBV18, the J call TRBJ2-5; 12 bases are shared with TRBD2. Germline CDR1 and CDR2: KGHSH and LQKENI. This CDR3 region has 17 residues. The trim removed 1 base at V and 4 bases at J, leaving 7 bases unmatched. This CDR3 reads CASSPRALAGGGETQYF. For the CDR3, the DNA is TGTGCCAGCTCACCACGTGCCCTAGCGGGAGGGGGAGAGACCCAGTACTTC.

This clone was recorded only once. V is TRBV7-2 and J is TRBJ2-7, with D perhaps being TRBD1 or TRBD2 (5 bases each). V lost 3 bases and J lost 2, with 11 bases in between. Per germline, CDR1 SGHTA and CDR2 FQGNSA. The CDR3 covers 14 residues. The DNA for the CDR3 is TGTGCCAGCAGCTTCGGGACCGCGACCTACGAGCAGTACTTC. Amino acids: CASSFGTATYEQYF.

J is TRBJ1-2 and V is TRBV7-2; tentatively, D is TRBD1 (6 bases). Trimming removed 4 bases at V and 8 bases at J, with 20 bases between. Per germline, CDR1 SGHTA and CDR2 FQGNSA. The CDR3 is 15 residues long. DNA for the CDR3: TGTGCCAGCAGCTGGCCGCCGGGCGGGGACATAGGCTACACCTTC. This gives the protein CASSWPPGGDIGYTF.

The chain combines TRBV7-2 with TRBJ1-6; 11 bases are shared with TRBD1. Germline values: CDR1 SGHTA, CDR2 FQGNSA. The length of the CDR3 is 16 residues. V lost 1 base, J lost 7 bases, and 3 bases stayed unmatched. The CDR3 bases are TGTGCCAGCAGCTTAGTCTGGGACAGGGGGAATTCACCCCTCCACTTT. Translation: CASSLVWDRGNSPLHF. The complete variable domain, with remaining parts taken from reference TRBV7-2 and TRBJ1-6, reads GAGVSQSPSNKVTEKGKDVELRCDPISGHTALYWYRQSLGQGLEFLIYFQGNSAPDKSGLPSDRFSAERTGGSVSTLTIQRTQQEDSAVYLCASSLVWDRGNSPLHFGNGTRLTVT.

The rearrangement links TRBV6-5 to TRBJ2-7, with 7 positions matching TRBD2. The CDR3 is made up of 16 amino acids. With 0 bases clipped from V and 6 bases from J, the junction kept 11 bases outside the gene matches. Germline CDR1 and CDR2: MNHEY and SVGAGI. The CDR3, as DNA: TGTGCCAGCAGTTACTCGGTAGGCGGGAGTTCGGCCGAGCAGTACTTC. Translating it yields CASSYSVGGSSAEQYF.

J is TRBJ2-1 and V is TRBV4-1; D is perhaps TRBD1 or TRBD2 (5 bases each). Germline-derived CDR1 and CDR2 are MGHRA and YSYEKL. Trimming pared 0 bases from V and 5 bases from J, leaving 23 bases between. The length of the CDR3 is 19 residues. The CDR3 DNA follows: TGCGCCAGCAGCCAAGATAACGACCCAAGAGGGGCAGGGAACAATGAGCAGTTCTTC. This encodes CASSQDNDPRGAGNNEQFF.

CDR3 loop: CASSQDLRRGRAAGELFF. CDR3 in DNA: TGCGCCAGCAGCCAAGATCTCAGGCGCGGGAGGGCCGCGGGGGAGCTGTTTTTT. The rearrangement uses TRBV4-3 and TRBJ2-2; 9 positions match TRBD2. The CDR3 spans 18 residues. CDR1 and CDR2 from the germline V gene are LGHNA and YSLEER. Trimming at V came to 0 bases and at J to 8 bases, leaving 13 bases not matched to a gene.